This entry lists 8 T cell receptor beta chains sequenced from one sample in a study of cytomegalovirus exposure and HLA in healthy donors. Use of 60 Vbeta and 13 Jbeta primers characterized the PCR. Assay: immunoSEQ multiplex PCR; the TCRdb copy retains only in-frame clones and omits some. The sample has 85,000 to 130,000 clones; roughly 77% are singletons. Sample: PBMCs. These receptors all come from a middle-aged man in good health and CMV-seronegative.

V gene TRBV9 combines with J gene TRBJ2-7, with 8 bases identical to TRBD1. After removal of 0 bases from V and 7 bases from J, the junction contained 9 bases not matched to a gene. The CDR3 has 15 amino acids. Germline V lookup: CDR1 SGDLS, CDR2 YYNGEE. CDR3 sequence reads: CASSVGGGQGREQYF. The CDR3 DNA reads as TGTGCCAGCAGCGTAGGTGGAGGACAGGGTCGAGAGCAGTACTTC.

Comment on this clone: The germline gene is not matched at one end of the junction; a read error may be the cause. This sequence joins TRBV10-3 and TRBJ2-1; 7 bases fit TRBD1. The CDR3 has 12 residues. The germline V gene encodes CDR1 ENHRY and CDR2 SYGVKD. The chain's CDR3 is CASSDRAGEQFF. The CDR3 region has the DNA TGTGCCAGCAGTGACAGGGCAGGTGAGCAGTTCTTC.

The CDR3 loop reads CASSSVSGGASRYEQYF. The CDR3, as DNA: TGTGCCAGCAGCTCCGTTAGCGGGGGGGCCAGTCGCTACGAGCAGTACTTC. The chain carries TRBV7-2 and TRBJ2-7; 11 bases agree with TRBD2. CDR1 SGHTA and CDR2 FQGNSA come from the germline V gene. With V trimmed by 4 bases and J by 3 bases, 11 bases remained unmatched. The CDR3 is made up of 17 amino acids. Drawing the rest from reference TRBV7-2 and TRBJ2-7, the complete variable domain is GAGVSQSPSNKVTEKGKDVELRCDPISGHTALYWYRQSLGQGLEFLIYFQGNSAPDKSGLPSDRFSAERTGGSVSTLTIQRTQQEDSAVYLCASSSVSGGASRYEQYFGPGTRLTVT.

The chain uses TRBV23-1 and TRBJ2-7, with D perhaps TRBD2 (6 bases). TRBV23-1 is known as an ORF, though its function is uncertain. This CDR3 region has 16 residues. Trimming removed 6 bases at V and 3 bases at J, with 21 bases between. For the CDR3, the DNA is TGCGCCAGCAGGCCGACCTCTCGTACTAGCTTCTACGAGCAGTACTTC. Protein: CASRPTSRTSFYEQYF.

The chain joins TRBV7-9 to TRBJ1-2; D ambiguous. V was cut by 5 bases and J by 5 bases, with 15 bases left in between. This CDR3 contains 14 residues. Germline values: CDR1 SEHNR, CDR2 FQNEAQ (reference sequence). CDR3 in DNA: TGTGCCAGCAGCCCCGGGAGTCGGACTTATGGCTACACCTTC. Protein: CASSPGSRTYGYTF.

The rearrangement links TRBV5-1 to TRBJ2-5; 9 bases are a match to TRBD2. CDR3 length: 15 residues. Germline V CDR1 and CDR2: SGHRS, YFSETQ. V lost 2 bases and J lost 3; bases outside the gene matches: 5. Written as DNA, the CDR3 is TGCGCCAGCAGCTTACCTAGCGGGGTAGAAGAGACCCAGTACTTC. It encodes CASSLPSGVEETQYF.

This sequence joins TRBV29-1 and TRBJ2-3, with D tentatively TRBD2 (5 bases). The CDR3 is 14 amino acids. V was trimmed by 4 bases and J by 1 base, leaving 12 bases between them. The V gene's germline CDR1 is SQVTM and CDR2 ANQGSEA. The CDR3 sequence: CSVAHYGGTDTQYF. CDR3 sequence (DNA): TGCAGCGTTGCTCACTACGGGGGCACAGATACGCAGTATTTT.

This rearrangement joins TRBV23-1 to TRBJ2-5; 7 bases match TRBD1. TRBV23-1 is given ORF status, its function remaining uncertain. With V trimmed by 4 bases and J by 1 base, 12 bases remained unmatched. This CDR3 comprises 17 residues. Here the CDR3 DNA reads TGCGCCAGCAGTCCCAGCCAAATAGGGGACAGCCAAGAGACCCAGTACTTC. This translates into CASSPSQIGDSQETQYF.